These T cell receptor beta chains were read from a single sample in a study of CXCR3-negative and CXCR3-positive naive CD8 T cells. After re-calling the 5' RACE reads, TCRdb lists one entry per CDR3 protein, DNA absent. The specimen's table records about 80,000 distinct CDR3 sequences. The sequenced material came from naive CXCR3- CD8+ T cells from blood. The receptors here all came from a human donor in good health. Some clones in this sample may be carry-over from other donors' samples. Both conserved end residues are part of each CDR3.

J: TRBJ2-7; length: 16; V: TRBV4-1; CDR3: CASSLLRDSTTYEQYF
J: TRBJ2-3; length: 14; V: TRBV7-9; CDR3: CASSQLGGSDTQYF
J: TRBJ2-1; length: 15; V: TRBV12-3/TRBV12-4; CDR3: CASSLTSGAHNEQFF
J: TRBJ2-3; length: 17; V: TRBV20-1; CDR3: CSARDPQASGSGDTQYF
J: TRBJ2-3; length: 15; V: TRBV27; CDR3: CASSPRRGGTDTQYF
J: TRBJ2-1; length: 15; V: TRBV6-5; CDR3: CASSYSGSGGSKWFF
J: TRBJ1-2; length: 13; V: TRBV12-3/TRBV12-4; CDR3: CASEPESDYGYTF
J: TRBJ2-7; length: 14; V: TRBV19; CDR3: CASSITGGTYEQYF
J: TRBJ2-1; length: 15; V: TRBV20-1; CDR3: CSARVTVYSYNEQFF
J: TRBJ2-7; length: 15; V: TRBV29-1; CDR3: CSVEDFQRAGGEQYF
J: TRBJ2-1; length: 15; V: TRBV7-3; CDR3: CASSLLSGGANEQFF
J: TRBJ2-2; length: 15; V: TRBV15; CDR3: CATSRVVGGTGELFF
J: TRBJ2-5; length: 14; V: TRBV5-1; CDR3: CASSPLGTEETQYF
J: TRBJ2-3; length: 15; V: TRBV11-3; CDR3: CASSPRTASTDTQYF
J: TRBJ2-2; length: 16; V: TRBV7-9; CDR3: CASSLEHTSNTGELFF
J: TRBJ2-2; length: 15; V: TRBV4-3; CDR3: CASSQERGSSGELFF
J: TRBJ2-1; length: 12; V: TRBV5-6; CDR3: CASRTGGSAQFF
J: TRBJ1-1; length: 14; V: TRBV27; CDR3: CASSPMTVNTEAFF
J: TRBJ1-5; length: 14; V: TRBV25-1; CDR3: CASSEQGHNQPQHF
J: TRBJ2-3; length: 15; V: TRBV20-1; CDR3: CSARDLSGGPDTQYF
J: TRBJ2-3; length: 13; V: TRBV27; CDR3: CASSLSVDNLRYF
J: TRBJ2-1; length: 15; V: TRBV19; CDR3: CASSGLAGGFSEQFF
J: TRBJ1-2; length: 18; V: TRBV18; CDR3: CASSPGWIRDLQDYGYTF
J: TRBJ2-7; length: 16; V: TRBV28; CDR3: CASSPPEREVSYEQYF
J: TRBJ1-5; length: 15; V: TRBV12-3/TRBV12-4; CDR3: CASSLPGGGNQPQHF
J: TRBJ2-1; length: 13; V: TRBV28; CDR3: CASSLDSINEQFF
J: TRBJ2-2; length: 12; V: TRBV5-6; CDR3: CASSLLTGELFF
J: TRBJ2-1; length: 14; V: TRBV18; CDR3: CASSPGTSGREQFF
J: TRBJ2-1; length: 15; V: TRBV28; CDR3: CASSEAGGYYNEQFF
J: TRBJ2-1; length: 15; V: TRBV12-3/TRBV12-4; CDR3: CASTVVQGTHNEQFF
J: TRBJ2-2; length: 17; V: TRBV27; CDR3: CASSPGQGVWEPGELFF
J: TRBJ1-4; length: 15; V: TRBV27; CDR3: CASSPRGATNEKLFF
J: TRBJ2-5; length: 15; V: TRBV29-1; CDR3: CSVDRRLAGVGTQYF
J: TRBJ2-1; length: 13; V: TRBV5-1; CDR3: CASSMLGGNEQFF
J: TRBJ2-2; length: 13; V: TRBV29-1; CDR3: CSALGGGTGELFF
J: TRBJ2-3; length: 13; V: TRBV12-3/TRBV12-4; CDR3: CASSGLVTDTQYF
J: TRBJ2-1; length: 14; V: TRBV6-5; CDR3: CASSFLRADNEQFF
J: TRBJ1-6; length: 14; V: TRBV12-3/TRBV12-4; CDR3: CASSIHFYNSPLHF
J: TRBJ1-2; length: 13; V: TRBV27; CDR3: CASSPRTGAGYTF
J: TRBJ1-2; length: 15; V: TRBV5-8; CDR3: CASSFGTGTNYGYTF
J: TRBJ2-1; length: 15; V: TRBV19; CDR3: CASSMVANSYNEQFF
J: TRBJ2-1; length: 16; V: TRBV9; CDR3: CASSARVLPSYNEQFF
J: TRBJ2-7; length: 14; V: TRBV2; CDR3: CASREGRQPREQYF
J: TRBJ2-1; length: 16; V: TRBV3-1; CDR3: CASSQGGRGIDNEQFF
J: TRBJ2-2; length: 15; V: TRBV7-9; CDR3: CASSSGTLDGEELFF
J: TRBJ1-2; length: 15; V: TRBV9; CDR3: CASSVGTADSYGYTF
J: TRBJ1-2; length: 15; V: TRBV28; CDR3: CASSLGQGANYGYTF
J: TRBJ2-2; length: 12; V: TRBV29-1; CDR3: CSVPNGAGELFF
J: TRBJ2-1; length: 16; V: TRBV21-1; CDR3: CASSKEVRGSYNEQFF
J: TRBJ2-7; length: 15; V: TRBV7-6; CDR3: CASSIQGGSSYEQYF